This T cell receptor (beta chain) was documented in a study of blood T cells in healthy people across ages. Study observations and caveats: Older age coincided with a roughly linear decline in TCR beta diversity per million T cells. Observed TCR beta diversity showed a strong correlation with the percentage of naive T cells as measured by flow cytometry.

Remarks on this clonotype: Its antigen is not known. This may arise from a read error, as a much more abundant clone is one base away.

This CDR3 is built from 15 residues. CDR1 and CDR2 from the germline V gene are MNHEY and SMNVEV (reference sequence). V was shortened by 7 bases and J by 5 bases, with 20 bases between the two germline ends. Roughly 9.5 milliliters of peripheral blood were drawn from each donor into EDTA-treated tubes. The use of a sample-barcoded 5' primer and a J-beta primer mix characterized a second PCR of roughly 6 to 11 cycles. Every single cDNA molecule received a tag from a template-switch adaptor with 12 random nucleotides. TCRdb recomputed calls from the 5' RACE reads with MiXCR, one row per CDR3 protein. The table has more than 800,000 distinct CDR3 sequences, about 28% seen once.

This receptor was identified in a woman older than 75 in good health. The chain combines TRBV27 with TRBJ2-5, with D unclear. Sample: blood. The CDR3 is CASNLGRAEPETQYF. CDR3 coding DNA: TGTGCCAGCAATTTGGGTAGGGCTGAACCCGAGACCCAGTACTTC.